This T cell receptor beta chain was profiled in a study of T cells in Graves' hyperthyroidism and ophthalmopathy. Study-wide points: Clonotypes that were expanded in thyroid above 0.001 mostly appeared in blood too.

V was trimmed by 3 bases and J by 8 bases, leaving 13 bases between them. Germline CDR1 reads SEHNR; CDR2 reads FQNEAQ (reference sequence). The CDR3 is 13 amino acids. Those with hyperthyroidism were 18 to 65 years old, newly diagnosed, and ill for under 2 months. PBMCs stemmed from approximately 9.1 ml fresh peripheral blood. This clonotype was found many times. The target antigen is unknown. The CDR3 regions of TCR beta were amplified from RNA transcripts. TCR CDR3 underwent first-round RT-PCR with the HTBI primer set. TCRdb recomputed calls from the multiplex PCR reads with MiXCR, one row per CDR3 protein. The top ten clones hold around 29% of a sample with around 700,000 distinct CDR3 sequences, roughly a third of them seen once.

The TCR sequence derives from a woman in her forties with Graves' hyperthyroidism. Sequencing input: blood. This chain uses TRBV7-9 with TRBJ1-2; D gene uncertain. CDR3 sequence reads: CASSLILRSGYTF. The CDR3 DNA reads as TGTGCCAGCAGCTTGATTCTGCGCTCCGGCTACACCTTC.